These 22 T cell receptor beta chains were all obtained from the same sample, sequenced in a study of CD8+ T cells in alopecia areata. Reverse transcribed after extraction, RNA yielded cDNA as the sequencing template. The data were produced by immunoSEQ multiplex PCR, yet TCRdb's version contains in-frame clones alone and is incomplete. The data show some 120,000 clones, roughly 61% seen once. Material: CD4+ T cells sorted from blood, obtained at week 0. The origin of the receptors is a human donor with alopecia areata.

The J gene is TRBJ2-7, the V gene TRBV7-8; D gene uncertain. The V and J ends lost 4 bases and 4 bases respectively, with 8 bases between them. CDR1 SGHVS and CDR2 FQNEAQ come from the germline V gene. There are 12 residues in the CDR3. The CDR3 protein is CASSSGLYEQYF. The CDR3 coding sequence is TGTGCCAGCAGCTCTGGGTTATACGAGCAGTACTTC.

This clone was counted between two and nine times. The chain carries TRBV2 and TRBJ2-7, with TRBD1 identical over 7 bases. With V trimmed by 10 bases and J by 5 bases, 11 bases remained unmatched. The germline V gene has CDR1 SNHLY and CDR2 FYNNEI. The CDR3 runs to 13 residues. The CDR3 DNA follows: TGTGCCACCGAGACAGGGCGGGCCAACGAGCAGTACTTC. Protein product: CATETGRANEQYF.

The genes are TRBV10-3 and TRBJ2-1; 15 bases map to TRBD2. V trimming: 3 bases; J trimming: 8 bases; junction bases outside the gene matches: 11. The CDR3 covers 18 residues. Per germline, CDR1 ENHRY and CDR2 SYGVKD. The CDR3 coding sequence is TGTGCCATCAGTGAAAGGACTAGCGGGGGGGGCTTATCCCATGAGCAGTTCTTC. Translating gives CAISERTSGGGLSHEQFF.

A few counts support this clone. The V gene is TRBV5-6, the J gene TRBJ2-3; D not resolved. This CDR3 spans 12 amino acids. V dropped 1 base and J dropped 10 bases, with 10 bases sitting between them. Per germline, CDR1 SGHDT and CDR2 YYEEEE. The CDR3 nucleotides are TGTGCCAGCAGCTTGAACCACAGACCGCAGTATTTT. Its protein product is CASSLNHRPQYF.

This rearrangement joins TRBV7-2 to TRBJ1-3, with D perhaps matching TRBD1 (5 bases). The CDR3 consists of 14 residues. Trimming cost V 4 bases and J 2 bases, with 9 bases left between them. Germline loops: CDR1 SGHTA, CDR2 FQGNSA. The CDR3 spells CASSWGVPGNTIYF. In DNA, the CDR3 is TGTGCCAGCAGCTGGGGGGTTCCTGGAAACACCATATATTTT.

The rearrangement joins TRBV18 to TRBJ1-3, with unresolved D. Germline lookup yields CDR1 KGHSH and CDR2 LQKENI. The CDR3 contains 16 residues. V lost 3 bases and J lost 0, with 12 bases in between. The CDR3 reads CASSPLDVSSGNTIYF. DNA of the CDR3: TGTGCCAGCTCACCTTTGGACGTGAGCTCTGGAAACACCATATATTTT.

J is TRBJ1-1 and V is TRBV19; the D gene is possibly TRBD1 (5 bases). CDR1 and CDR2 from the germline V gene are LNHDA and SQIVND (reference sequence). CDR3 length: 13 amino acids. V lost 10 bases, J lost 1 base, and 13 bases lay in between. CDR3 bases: TGTGCCACCTCGACCGGGGCGAACACTGAAGCTTTCTTT. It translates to CATSTGANTEAFF.

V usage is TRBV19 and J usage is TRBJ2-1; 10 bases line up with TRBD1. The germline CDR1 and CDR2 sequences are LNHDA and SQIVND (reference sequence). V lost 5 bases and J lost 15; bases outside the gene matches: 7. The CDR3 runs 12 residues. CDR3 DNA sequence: TGTGCCAGTAGTGCGACAGGGGGCGCGGGGTTCTTC. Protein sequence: CASSATGGAGFF. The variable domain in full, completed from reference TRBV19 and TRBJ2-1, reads DGGITQSPKYLFRKEGQNVTLSCEQNLNHDAMYWYRQDPGQGLRLIYYSQIVNDFQKGDIAEGYSVSREKKESFPLTVTSAQKNPTAFYLCASSATGGAGFFGPGTRLTVL.

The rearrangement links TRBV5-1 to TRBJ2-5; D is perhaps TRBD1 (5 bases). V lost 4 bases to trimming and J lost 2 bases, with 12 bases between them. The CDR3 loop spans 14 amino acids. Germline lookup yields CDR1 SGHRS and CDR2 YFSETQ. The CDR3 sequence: CASSLDSSQETQYF. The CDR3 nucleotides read TGCGCCAGCAGCCTTGACAGTTCTCAAGAGACCCAGTACTTC.

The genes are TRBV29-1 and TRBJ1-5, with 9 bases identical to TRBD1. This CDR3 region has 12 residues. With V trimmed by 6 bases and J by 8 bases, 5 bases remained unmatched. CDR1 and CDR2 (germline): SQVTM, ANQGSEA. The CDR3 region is CSVGTGSEPQHF. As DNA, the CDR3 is TGCAGCGTCGGGACAGGGAGTGAGCCCCAGCATTTT.

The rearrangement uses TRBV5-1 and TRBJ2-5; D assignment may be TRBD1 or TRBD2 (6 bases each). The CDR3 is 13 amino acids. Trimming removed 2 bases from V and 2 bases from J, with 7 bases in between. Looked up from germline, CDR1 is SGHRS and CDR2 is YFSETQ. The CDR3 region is CASSLGGQETQYF. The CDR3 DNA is TGCGCCAGCAGCTTAGGGGGGCAAGAGACCCAGTACTTC.

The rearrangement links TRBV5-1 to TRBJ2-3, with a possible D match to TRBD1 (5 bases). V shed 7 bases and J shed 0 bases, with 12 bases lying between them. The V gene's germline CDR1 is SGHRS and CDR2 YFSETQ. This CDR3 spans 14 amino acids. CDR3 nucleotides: TGCGCCAGCGGTGACAGTGCTAGCACAGATACGCAGTATTTT. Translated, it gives CASGDSASTDTQYF. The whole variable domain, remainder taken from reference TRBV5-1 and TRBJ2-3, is KAGVTQTPRYLIKTRGQQVTLSCSPISGHRSVSWYQQTPGQGLQFLFEYFSETQRNKGNFPGRFSGRQFSNSRSEMNVSTLELGDSALYLCASGDSASTDTQYFGPGTRLTVL.

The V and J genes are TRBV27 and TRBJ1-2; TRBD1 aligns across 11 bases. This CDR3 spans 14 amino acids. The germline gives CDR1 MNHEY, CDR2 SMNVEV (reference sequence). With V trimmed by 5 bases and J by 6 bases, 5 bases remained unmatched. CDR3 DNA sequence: TGTGCCAGCAGTACCCGGGACAGGGGGGATGGCTACACCTTC. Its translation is CASSTRDRGDGYTF.

Here the CDR3 reads CASSLLAGSYNEQFF. DNA for the CDR3: TGTGCCAGCAGTCTTCTAGCGGGTTCCTACAATGAGCAGTTCTTC. This sequence joins TRBV7-9 and TRBJ2-1, with TRBD2 identical over 8 bases. Losses at the gene ends were 6 bases for V and 1 base for J; bases not matched to a gene: 5. Germline-derived CDR1 and CDR2 are SEHNR and FQNEAQ (reference sequence). There are 15 residues in the CDR3.

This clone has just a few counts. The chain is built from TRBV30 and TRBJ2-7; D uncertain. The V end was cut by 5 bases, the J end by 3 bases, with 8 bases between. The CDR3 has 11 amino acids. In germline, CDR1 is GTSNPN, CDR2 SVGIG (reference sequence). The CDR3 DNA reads TGTGCCTGGGCCATCGACTACGAGCAGTACTTC. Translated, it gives CAWAIDYEQYF.

This CDR3 is CASRVMRSTTDTQYF. The CDR3 nucleotides are TGTGCCAGCAGGGTAATGCGGTCGACCACAGATACGCAGTATTTT. The chain recombines TRBV2 with TRBJ2-3, with D hard to call. V was pared by 6 bases and J by 2 bases, with 15 bases between. From germline, CDR1 is SNHLY and CDR2 FYNNEI. The CDR3 has 15 residues.

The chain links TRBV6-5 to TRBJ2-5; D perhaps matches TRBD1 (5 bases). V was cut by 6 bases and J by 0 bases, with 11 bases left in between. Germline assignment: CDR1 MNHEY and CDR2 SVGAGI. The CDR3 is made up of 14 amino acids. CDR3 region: CASSPSGYQETQYF. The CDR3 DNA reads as TGTGCCAGCAGCCCCTCAGGGTACCAAGAGACCCAGTACTTC.

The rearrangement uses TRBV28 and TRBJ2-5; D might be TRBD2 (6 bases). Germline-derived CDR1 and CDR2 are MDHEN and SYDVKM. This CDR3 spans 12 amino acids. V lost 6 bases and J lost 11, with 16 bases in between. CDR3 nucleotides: TGTGCCAGCAGATCGGACTACTACTTTCAGTACTTC. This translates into CASRSDYYFQYF. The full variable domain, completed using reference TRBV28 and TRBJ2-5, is DVKVTQSSRYLVKRTGEKVFLECVQDMDHENMFWYRQDPGLGLRLIYFSYDVKMKEKGDIPEGYSVSREKKERFSLILESASTNQTSMYLCASRSDYYFQYFGPGTRLLVL.

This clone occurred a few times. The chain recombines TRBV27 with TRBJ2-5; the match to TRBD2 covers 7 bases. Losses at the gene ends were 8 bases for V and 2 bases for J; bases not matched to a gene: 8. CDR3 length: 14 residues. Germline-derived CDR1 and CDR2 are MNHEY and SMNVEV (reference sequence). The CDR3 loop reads CASGGAGEQETQYF. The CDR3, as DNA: TGTGCCAGCGGTGGGGCGGGGGAACAAGAGACCCAGTACTTC.

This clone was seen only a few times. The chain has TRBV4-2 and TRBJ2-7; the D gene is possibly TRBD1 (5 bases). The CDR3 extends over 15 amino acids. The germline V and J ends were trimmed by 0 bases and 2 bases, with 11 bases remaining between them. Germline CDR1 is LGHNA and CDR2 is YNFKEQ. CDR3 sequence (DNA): TGTGCCAGCAGCCAAGATCAGGGCACAACCTACGAGCAGTACTTC. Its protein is CASSQDQGTTYEQYF.

This CDR3 reads CASSGVFYNEQFF. CDR3 nucleotide sequence: TGTGCCAGCAGCGGGGTGTTCTACAATGAGCAGTTCTTC. This sequence joins TRBV9 and TRBJ2-1; no clear D gene. Between the trimmed V and J ends, which lost 3 bases and 3 bases, there was a span of 7 bases. Germline V gene lookup returns CDR1 SGDLS and CDR2 YYNGEE. The CDR3 totals 13 residues. Drawing the rest from reference TRBV9 and TRBJ2-1, the complete variable domain is DSGVTQTPKHLITATGQRVTLRCSPRSGDLSVYWYQQSLDQGLQFLIQYYNGEERAKGNILERFSAQQFPDLHSELNLSSLELGDSALYFCASSGVFYNEQFFGPGTRLTVL.

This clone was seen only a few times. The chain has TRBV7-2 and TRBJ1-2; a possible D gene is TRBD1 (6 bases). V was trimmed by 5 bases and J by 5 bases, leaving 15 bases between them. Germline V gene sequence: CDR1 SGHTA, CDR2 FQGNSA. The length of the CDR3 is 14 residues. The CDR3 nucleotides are TGTGCCAGCAGCCCAACGGGGGGACAATATGGCTACACCTTC. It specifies CASSPTGGQYGYTF.